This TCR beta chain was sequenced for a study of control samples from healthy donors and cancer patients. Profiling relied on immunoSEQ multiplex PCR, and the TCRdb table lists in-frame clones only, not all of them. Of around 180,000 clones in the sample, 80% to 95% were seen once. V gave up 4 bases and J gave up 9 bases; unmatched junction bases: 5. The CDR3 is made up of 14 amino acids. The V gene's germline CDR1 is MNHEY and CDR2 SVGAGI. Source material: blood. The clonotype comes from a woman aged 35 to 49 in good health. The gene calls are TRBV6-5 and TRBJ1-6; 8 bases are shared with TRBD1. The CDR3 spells CASSSAGGGSPLHF. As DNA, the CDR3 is TGTGCCAGCAGTTCCGCAGGGGGCGGTTCACCCCTCCACTTT.